This T cell receptor beta chain was identified during a study of T cell clonality in common variable immunodeficiency. Frequency places this clone as medium-sized. What it binds is not known. Read data end 3 residues before the CDR3 end; the end is taken from the germline J gene. This table comes from immunoSEQ multiplex PCR, and its TCRdb copy is limited to in-frame clones, with some not included. The sample holds about 15,000 clones. CVID subjects were 15 female and 25 to 35 male, aged roughly 8 to 64. Caucasian heritage predominated among both patients and controls. CDR3 length equals 12 residues. Germline CDR1 reads SGHVS; CDR2 reads FQNEAQ. Between the trimmed V and J ends, which lost 3 bases and 9 bases, there was a span of 8 bases. General study points: Reportedly, TCR beta sequences from common variable immunodeficiency showed fewer deletions and N-nucleotide insertions. CVID subjects shared fewer TCRbeta clones than healthy controls did.

The chain uses TRBV7-8 and TRBJ2-2; D is uncertain. This sequence was found in a human donor with common variable immunodeficiency. The sample comprised peripheral blood mononuclear cells. CDR3 DNA, as far as it was read: TGTGCCAGCAGCTTGGCGGTTAGGGAG. This translates into CASSLAVRE. The CDR3 reads in full as CASSLAVRELFF.